This TCR beta chain was found in a study of post-analysis software for immune sequencing data. Study-wide points: Multiple sclerosis was associated with a significant reduction in normalized Chao1 diversity relative to controls.

Incorporated into the TCR beta cDNA libraries were unique molecular identifiers, which served to reduce PCR and sequencing biases. MiXCR, applied by TCRdb to the PCR reads, yields one record per CDR3 protein. The table lists roughly 730,000 distinct CDR3 sequences, around 27% of them singletons. Notes on this clonotype: Its antigen remains unknown.

The specimen was blood. This clonotype originated in a girl between 10 and 17 years old with multiple sclerosis.

The CDR3 loop is CASSPPGGGSYNEQFF. The CDR3 DNA is TGTGCCAGCAGTCCCCCCGGCGGGGGCTCCTACAATGAGCAGTTCTTC. This chain connects TRBV11-2 to TRBJ2-1, with 7 nucleotides matching TRBD2. Looked up from germline, CDR1 is SGHAT and CDR2 is FQNNGV. Unmatched junction bases numbered 8, after V lost 6 bases and J lost 0 bases. The CDR3 length is 16 residues.